Listed here are 6 T cell receptor beta chains from one sample, sequenced in a study of beta chain features in type 1 diabetes. The sequenced template was cDNA made from the entire isolated RNA. Profiling relied on immunoSEQ multiplex PCR, and the TCRdb table lists in-frame clones only, not all of them. The repertoire consists of some 200,000 clones, with approximately 16% occurring once and the leading ten covering approximately 0.081%. The antigens for these receptors are not known. Regarding the study as a whole: Significant though moderate, a shortening of TCRB CDR3s appeared in all four CD4+ subsets of Type 1 diabetes patients.

Material for sequencing was naive CD4+ T cells from blood. The receptors come from a man aged 30 to 39 with type 1 diabetes.

The sample holds a few counts of this clone. The J gene is TRBJ1-2, the V gene TRBV30; weak D call: TRBD1 (6 bases). This CDR3 is built from 13 residues. In germline, CDR1 is GTSNPN, CDR2 SVGIG (reference sequence). Trimming pared 1 base from V and 7 bases from J, leaving 13 bases between. The CDR3 protein is CAWSAKQGSGYTF. The CDR3 nucleotides read TGTGCCTGGAGTGCTAAACAGGGTAGTGGCTACACCTTC.

The chain recombines TRBV7-9 with TRBJ2-7; 9 bases line up with TRBD1. Trimming at V came to 5 bases and at J to 4 bases, leaving 6 bases not matched to a gene. Per germline, CDR1 SEHNR and CDR2 FQNEAQ (reference sequence). This CDR3 spans 14 amino acids. In nucleotides, the CDR3 is TGTGCCAGCAGCATACAGGGGGCTCGGTACGAGCAGTACTTC. Its protein product is CASSIQGARYEQYF.

The gene calls are TRBV15 and TRBJ2-7; D is unclear. From germline, CDR1 is LNHNV and CDR2 YYDKDF (reference sequence). Between the trimmed V and J ends, which lost 2 bases and 3 bases, there was a span of 11 bases. CDR3 length: 14 residues. The CDR3 DNA reads as TGTGCCACCAGCAGAACACGGGCCGTCTACGAGCAGTACTTC. It specifies CATSRTRAVYEQYF. Full variable domain (rest looked up from reference TRBV15 and TRBJ2-7): DAMVIQNPRYQVTQFGKPVTLSCSQTLNHNVMYWYQQKSSQAPKLLFHYYDKDFNNEADTPDNFQSRRPNTSFCFLDIRSPGLGDTAMYLCATSRTRAVYEQYFGPGTRLTVT.

V usage is TRBV9 and J usage is TRBJ2-3, with 10 bases matching TRBD1. This CDR3 has 16 amino acids. Per the germline V gene, CDR1 is SGDLS and CDR2 is YYNGEE. With V trimmed by 0 bases and J by 2 bases, 3 bases remained unmatched. Here the CDR3 reads CASSVGGQGNTDTQYF. The CDR3 DNA follows: TGTGCCAGCAGCGTAGGGGGACAGGGGAACACAGATACGCAGTATTTT.

The DNA of the CDR3 is TGTGCCAGCAGCCAAGACTCGAGGAGCGGGAGGATTAATGAGCAGTTCTTC. Protein product: CASSQDSRSGRINEQFF. V usage is TRBV4-2 and J usage is TRBJ2-1; 9 bases fit TRBD2. Germline V CDR1 and CDR2: LGHNA, YNFKEQ. The CDR3 loop spans 17 amino acids. The V gene end was trimmed by 0 bases and the J gene end by 7 bases; junction bases not matched to a gene: 10.

This clone was counted only a few times. The chain joins TRBV2 to TRBJ1-2; tentatively, D is TRBD1 (6 bases). V was cut by 10 bases and J by 8 bases, with 17 bases left in between. CDR1 and CDR2 (germline): SNHLY, FYNNEI. The CDR3 is 12 residues long. The CDR3 DNA follows: TGTGCCACAGGGGTCGAATTTTCGGGCTACACCTTC. Translation gives CATGVEFSGYTF.